This TCR beta chain was profiled in a study of T cell responses to AZD1222 COVID-19 vaccine. Study results and caveats: Close to half of spike-specific TCRs reportedly recognize unmutated variant regions. Two AZD1222 doses significantly raised spike-specific TCR breadth and depth over controls.

This clone was detected a few times. No antigen is known for it. Assay: immunoSEQ multiplex PCR; the TCRdb copy retains only in-frame clones and omits some. The sample has over 85,000 clones, roughly 90% seen once. CDR3 length: 14 amino acids. Germline V lookup: CDR1 MDHEN, CDR2 SYDVKM. Trimming shortened V by 4 bases and J by 9 bases, and 19 bases separated the two germline ends. Second-dose groups at about 4 or about 12 weeks were pooled. The V gene is TRBV28, the J gene TRBJ2-7, with D unresolved. This sample comprised peripheral blood, obtained 28 days after the second AZD1222 dose. The clonotype originates from an adult who received the AZD1222 COVID-19 vaccine. As DNA, the CDR3 is TGTGCCAGCAGTTCATTGAGCAGACCGGTTTGGCAGTACTTC. Protein product: CASSSLSRPVWQYF.